The subject of this entry is one T cell receptor (beta chain). Its antigen remains unidentified. There are no base qualities to consult, and no much larger clone falls within one base. TCRbeta CDR3 regions were amplified from genomic DNA using the immunoSEQ Assay, a bias-controlled multiplex PCR. The original methods were these. The number of nucleated cells in each sample was estimated from the amplification of reference gene primers within the assay. Sequence reads were collapsed and filtered to measure the absolute abundance of every unique TCRbeta CDR3 rearrangement. For each sample, productive Simpson clonality was calculated by taking the square root of Simpson's diversity index across productive rearrangements. Sourced from immuneACCESS, this table was stored by TCRdb with only in-frame sequences that have V and J called. A share of the clones is absent; for the studies checked, an unresolved V gene accounts for under half, and the remainder has no known explanation. The V and J calls and clone size come from that table; D and trimming were worked out from the DNA. A total of about 370,000 clones appear in this sample, about 87% of them only once. The ten top clones hold over 9.5% of the sample.

Taken from cysteine to phenylalanine, the CDR3 has 13 residues. Only the CDR3 part of the read is kept: 39 bases, read in frame from the first base. The junction shows trimming of 6 bases on V and 7 bases on J, plus 15 bases between the germline ends. Taken from the germline V gene, the CDR1 and CDR2 loops are MNHEY and SVGAGI. The data derive from a study of blood T cell repertoires in COVID-19 (TCRdb year 2020). About the investigation overall: Samples from collaborators originated in the United States, Italy and Spain and spanned both the acute and convalescent phases of COVID-19. Where available, HLA class I and class II types were taken from metadata supplied by the sample provider and were not determined by assay-based typing. A de-identified subject ID, COVID-19 status, age in years and sex were almost always included in the sample metadata. Deeply sampled blood TCRbeta repertoires from subjects exposed to, actively infected with, or recovered from COVID-19 were included in the dataset. The prospective study material was composed of cDNA or gDNA derived from T cells, B-cell-depleted T cells, or PBMCs. The repertoires were made available in a free public database intended to serve as a resource for research on the immune response to SARS-CoV-2. Samples were obtained from the ongoing ImmuneRACE study (first 160 participants) and from over 1,000 subjects provided by 6 global collaborators.

Overall study results and their limits: How much clinical and demographic metadata was included differed by source and by participant, and the metadata was provided uncurated.

One collaborating source in Seattle enrolled patients during active infection and followed them longitudinally through the course of disease. Collaborating institutions collected whole blood in K2EDTA tubes following their own protocols. Collaborator samples were shipped for TCRbeta analysis as frozen whole blood, isolated PBMCs, or DNA extracted from either sample type. Sequenced material: peripheral blood. This clonotype originated in a woman aged 30 to 39 with COVID-19, enrolled during active disease. This chain joins TRBV6-5 to TRBJ2-5; the D gene is perhaps TRBD1, from 7 matching bases. This receptor carries the CDR3 CASRTGRLVTQYF. The nucleotides are TGTGCCAGCAGGACAGGGAGGTTAGTGACCCAGTACTTC.